This T cell receptor (beta chain) was captured in a study of cytomegalovirus exposure and HLA in healthy donors. Study background: HLA-typed donors contributed about 85 million unique TCRs, which were held in an early data release.

Overall study findings and caveats: A list of about 160 TCR beta chains associated with cytomegalovirus was given. Excluded were some V segments that proved indistinguishable, including TRBV6-2 and TRBV6-3.

This clone was counted only a few times. Its cognate antigen is unknown. This CDR3 contains 14 residues. V shed 3 bases and J shed 2 bases, with 11 bases lying between them. The germline V gene has CDR1 GTSNPN and CDR2 SVGIG (reference sequence). In the PCR, 60 Vbeta and 13 Jbeta primers were used. Assay: immunoSEQ multiplex PCR; the TCRdb copy retains only in-frame clones and omits some. The sample gives some 180,000 clones, 80% to 90% of which show up once; over 2% is in the top ten. The gene calls are TRBV30 and TRBJ1-5, with a possible D match to TRBD1 (5 bases). This receptor was taken from a man aged 25 to 45 in good health and CMV-seropositive. The sequenced sample consisted of PBMCs. CDR3 sequence (DNA): TGTGCCTGGAGGGCCCGGGGGGGCAATCAGCCCCAGCATTTT. It yields the protein CAWRARGGNQPQHF.